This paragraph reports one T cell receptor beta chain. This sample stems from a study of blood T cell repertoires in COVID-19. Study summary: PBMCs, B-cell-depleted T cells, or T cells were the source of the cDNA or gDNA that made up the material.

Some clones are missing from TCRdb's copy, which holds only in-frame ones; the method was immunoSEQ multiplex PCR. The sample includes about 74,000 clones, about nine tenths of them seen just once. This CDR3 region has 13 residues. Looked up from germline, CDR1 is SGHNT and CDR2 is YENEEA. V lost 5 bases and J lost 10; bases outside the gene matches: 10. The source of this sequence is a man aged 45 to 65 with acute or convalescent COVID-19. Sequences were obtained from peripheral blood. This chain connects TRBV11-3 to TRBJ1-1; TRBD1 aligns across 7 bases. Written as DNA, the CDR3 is TGTGCCAGCAGCGCCGGGACAGCCAGAAGAGCTTTCTTT. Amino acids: CASSAGTARRAFF. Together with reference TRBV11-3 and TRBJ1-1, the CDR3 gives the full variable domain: EAGVVQSPRYKIIEKKQPVAFWCNPISGHNTLYWYLQNLGQGPELLIRYENEEAVDDSQLPKDRFSAERLKGVDSTLKIQPAELGDSAVYLCASSAGTARRAFFGQGTRLTVV.